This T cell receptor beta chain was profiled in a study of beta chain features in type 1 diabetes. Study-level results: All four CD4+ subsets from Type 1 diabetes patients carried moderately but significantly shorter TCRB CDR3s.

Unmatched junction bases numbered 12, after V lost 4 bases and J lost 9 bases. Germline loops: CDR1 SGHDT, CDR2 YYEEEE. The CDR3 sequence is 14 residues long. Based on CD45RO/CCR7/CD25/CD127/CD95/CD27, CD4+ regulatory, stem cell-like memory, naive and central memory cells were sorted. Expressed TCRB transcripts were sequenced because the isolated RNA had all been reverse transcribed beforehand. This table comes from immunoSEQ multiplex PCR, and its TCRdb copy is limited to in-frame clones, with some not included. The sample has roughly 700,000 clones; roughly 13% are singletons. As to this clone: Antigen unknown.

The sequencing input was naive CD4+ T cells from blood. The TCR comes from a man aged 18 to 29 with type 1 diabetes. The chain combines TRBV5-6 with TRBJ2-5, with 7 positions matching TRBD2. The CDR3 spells CASSPAAGRGAQYF. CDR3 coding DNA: TGTGCCAGCAGCCCAGCAGCGGGGCGAGGGGCCCAGTACTTC. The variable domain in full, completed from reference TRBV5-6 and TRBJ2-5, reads DAGVTQSPTHLIKTRGQQVTLRCSPKSGHDTVSWYQQALGQGPQFIFQYYEEEERQRGNFPDRFSGHQFPNYSSELNVNALLLGDSALYLCASSPAAGRGAQYFGPGTRLLVL.